These 13 T cell receptor beta chains came from one sample sequenced in a study of graft-versus-host responses after intestinal transplantation. Profiling relied on immunoSEQ multiplex PCR, and the TCRdb table lists in-frame clones only, not all of them. The sample shows some 86,000 clones, 88% of them seen only once. The antigens of these receptors remain unknown. The sequenced sample was unstimulated CD4+ T cells sorted from spleen or lymph node cells, obtained before transplant. Source of these receptors: a human donor who was the organ donor for an intestinal transplant.

This clone was seen a few times. Within the sample, other DNA sequences also encode this same CDR3. The CDR3 sequence is CASSFSGGDTGELFF. CDR3 DNA: TGTGCCAGCAGTTTCTCCGGGGGGGACACCGGGGAGCTGTTTTTT. The chain employs TRBV11-3 and TRBJ2-2, with 8 bases that match TRBD2. The germline gives CDR1 SGHNT, CDR2 YENEEA. This CDR3 has 15 amino acids. Losses at the gene ends were 6 bases for V and 3 bases for J; bases not matched to a gene: 6.

The V and J genes are TRBV9 and TRBJ2-7, with D possibly TRBD2 on 5 matching bases. Germline lookup yields CDR1 SGDLS and CDR2 YYNGEE. The CDR3 is 14 residues long. Trimming pared 2 bases from V and 7 bases from J, leaving 16 bases between. The CDR3 coding sequence is TGTGCCAGCAGCGTGGGCCGTGTTCCGGGGGAGCAGTACTTC. The encoded protein is CASSVGRVPGEQYF.

The rearrangement joins TRBV4-2 to TRBJ1-5; D perhaps matches TRBD1 (5 bases). V was trimmed by 2 bases and J by 7 bases, leaving 12 bases between them. Germline V gene data show CDR1 as LGHNA and CDR2 as YNFKEQ. This CDR3 comprises 14 residues. The CDR3 DNA is TGTGCCAGCAGCCAAAGGGCGGGGCCCCAGCCCCAGCATTTT. It yields the protein CASSQRAGPQPQHF.

This chain joins TRBV4-1 and TRBJ2-1, with 7 bases aligning to TRBD1. V gave up 3 bases and J gave up 1 base; unmatched junction bases: 3. Germline assignment: CDR1 MGHRA and CDR2 YSYEKL. This CDR3 has 15 amino acids. CDR3 in DNA: TGCGCCAGCAGCCAGACAGGGTGGTCCTACAATGAGCAGTTCTTC. The encoded protein is CASSQTGWSYNEQFF.

J is TRBJ2-1 and V is TRBV5-1; TRBD2 agrees at 10 bases. The CDR3 has 14 residues. Germline CDR1 SGHRS, CDR2 YFSETQ. The J segment lost 7 bases and the V segment lost 8 bases, leaving 9 bases of the junction unmatched. CDR3 coding DNA: TGCGCCAGTGGACCAGCGGGAGGGTATAATGAGCAGTTCTTC. Its protein is CASGPAGGYNEQFF.

This chain connects TRBV7-3 to TRBJ2-1, with 9 bases matching TRBD2. Germline CDR1 reads SGHTA; CDR2 reads FQGTGA. The trim removed 3 bases at V and 4 bases at J, leaving 4 bases unmatched. CDR3 length: 15 amino acids. The CDR3 DNA is TGTGCCAGCAGCTTGGGACTAGCCGGATACAATGAGCAGTTCTTC. Protein: CASSLGLAGYNEQFF.

This chain links TRBV6-5 with TRBJ2-5; D might be TRBD1 (6 bases). Germline loops: CDR1 MNHEY, CDR2 SVGAGI. The CDR3 loop spans 13 amino acids. The V end was cut by 2 bases, the J end by 4 bases, with 8 bases between. This chain's CDR3 is CASSYGGGETQYF. CDR3 in DNA: TGTGCCAGCAGTTACGGGGGCGGAGAGACCCAGTACTTC.

This rearrangement joins TRBV7-2 to TRBJ2-7; D is ambiguous. The CDR3 sequence is 15 residues long. The germline V and J ends were trimmed by 5 bases and 2 bases, with 16 bases remaining between them. Germline CDR1 reads SGHTA; CDR2 reads FQGNSA. CDR3 residues: CASSPRGGAAYEQYF. DNA for the CDR3: TGTGCCAGCAGCCCGCGTGGCGGCGCCGCCTACGAGCAGTACTTC.

Concerning this clone itself: Distinct nucleotide sequences in the sample also encode this CDR3. The CDR3 here is CARGGPGSTMAYRQFF. CDR3 DNA sequence: TGTGCCAGGGGGGGGCCAGGGAGTACAATGGCCTATCGGCAGTTCTTC. This chain joins TRBV2 and TRBJ2-1, with D possibly matching TRBD2 (7 bases). With 9 bases removed from V and 12 bases from J, the gap between germline ends came to 30 bases. Germline V gene lookup returns CDR1 SNHLY and CDR2 FYNNEI. The CDR3 runs 16 residues.

This CDR3 is CASSLAIETQYF. In DNA form, the CDR3 reads TGTGCCAGCAGCTTAGCCATCGAGACCCAGTACTTC. J is TRBJ2-5 and V is TRBV7-6; no clear D. The CDR3 runs 12 residues. Germline lookup yields CDR1 SGHVS and CDR2 FNYEAQ. The germline V and J ends were trimmed by 0 bases and 5 bases, with 4 bases remaining between them.

This chain links TRBV11-1 with TRBJ1-1, with unresolved D. Trimming took off 2 bases at V and 2 bases at J, with 3 bases between the two ends. The CDR3 sequence is 12 residues long. CDR1 and CDR2 from the germline V gene are SGHAT and FQDESV (reference sequence). The CDR3 bases are TGTGCCAGCAGCTTACTAAACACTGAAGCTTTCTTT. It is translated as CASSLLNTEAFF.

This clone was counted once. The genes are TRBV27 and TRBJ1-5; tentatively, D is TRBD1 (5 bases). The germline V gene has CDR1 MNHEY and CDR2 SMNVEV (reference sequence). The germline V and J ends were trimmed by 5 bases and 1 base, with 21 bases remaining between them. This CDR3 comprises 18 residues. The CDR3 region is CASSARWQGLRSNQPQHF. The CDR3, as DNA: TGTGCCAGCAGTGCCCGGTGGCAGGGATTGAGAAGCAATCAGCCCCAGCATTTT.

This CDR3 is CASSPRGGTASYEQYF. In DNA, the CDR3 is TGTGCCAGCAGCCCTAGAGGCGGGACAGCTTCCTACGAGCAGTACTTC. V and J are TRBV7-2 and TRBJ2-7; D may be TRBD1 (7 bases). CDR3 length: 16 amino acids. The V end was cut by 5 bases, the J end by 1 base, with 18 bases between. Germline loops: CDR1 SGHTA, CDR2 FQGNSA.